This TCR beta chain was found in a study of shared clonotypes between healthy human individuals. This table comes from immunoSEQ multiplex PCR, and its TCRdb copy is limited to in-frame clones, with some not included. Here the sample spans about 2 million clones, 85% to 95% being singletons. Regarding the study as a whole: Represented genetic and exposure-history diversity was restricted by having few donors.

Germline CDR1 is MNHNY and CDR2 is SVGAGI (reference sequence). The V and J ends lost 0 bases and 4 bases respectively, with 3 bases between them. The CDR3 length is 12 residues. On this clone: Its antigen is unknown.

The receptor was isolated from a man younger than 35 in good health. The source material was naive CD4+ T cells sorted from blood. Subset defined: CD45RA+ positively selected. The chain combines TRBV6-6 with TRBJ1-2; no definite D call. The CDR3 DNA sequence: TGTGCCAGCAGTTACTCGGTCTATGGCTACACCTTC. Amino acids: CASSYSVYGYTF.